This T cell receptor (beta chain) was obtained from a study of T-cell memory formation after mild COVID-19. For the study at large: TCR clusters were largely donor specific.

There are 15 residues in the CDR3. From germline, CDR1 is LNHNV and CDR2 YYDKDF (reference sequence). Deletions cut 0 bases from V and 2 bases from J, with 11 bases between. This clonotype was counted only a few times. 5'RACE primed from the constant segment yielded TCR alpha and TCR beta cDNA libraries bearing sample barcodes and UMIs. TCRdb reprocessed the 5' RACE reads with MiXCR, giving one entry per CDR3 protein. The sample contains about 84,000 distinct CDR3 sequences, roughly 14% of which appear only once. The specimen was PBMCs or a T cell subset sorted from them (not recorded which). This TCR was sampled from an adult woman who had mild COVID-19 (a few samples of this study predate the infection). Cell type and time point are not known. The rearrangement uses TRBV15 and TRBJ2-7; D remains ambiguous. The CDR3 protein is CATSRDSQATYEQYF. The CDR3 DNA reads TGTGCCACCAGCAGAGATTCGCAGGCAACCTACGAGCAGTACTTC.